This is a list of T cell receptor beta chains from one sample in a study of blood T cell repertoires in COVID-19. Using immunoSEQ multiplex PCR, the repertoire was profiled, and TCRdb retains in-frame clones only, with some absent. The sample lists around 250,000 clones, approximately 86% occurring once. Sequenced material: peripheral blood. The receptors shown here come from a man aged 35-49 years with active or convalescent COVID-19. The CDR3 runs from the conserved cysteine through the conserved F or W. D genes are given only for firm matches. The listing skips clone size in some rows; elsewhere it reads once, few, many or a size class.

d_gene: .; j_gene: TRBJ1-4; v_gene: TRBV5-4; abundance: .; CDR3nt: TGTGCCAGCAGCGTCGACAGTAGTAATGAAAAACTGTTTTTT; CDR3aa: CASSVDSSNEKLFF
d_gene: TRBD2; j_gene: TRBJ2-2; v_gene: TRBV24-1; abundance: .; CDR3nt: TGTGCCACCAGTGACTTAGCGGGAGGGCTTTCCGGGGAGCTGTTTTTT; CDR3aa: CATSDLAGGLSGELFF
d_gene: .; j_gene: TRBJ1-4; v_gene: TRBV4-1; abundance: .; CDR3nt: TGCGCCAGCAGCCAGGGGAATAGGAGGGCTAGTAATGAAAAACTGTTTTTT; CDR3aa: CASSQGNRRASNEKLFF
d_gene: .; j_gene: TRBJ2-5; v_gene: TRBV5-4; abundance: .; CDR3nt: TGTGCCAGCAGCTTCACTAGCATCCAAGAGACCCAGTACTTC; CDR3aa: CASSFTSIQETQYF
d_gene: .; j_gene: TRBJ1-1; v_gene: TRBV29-1; abundance: .; CDR3nt: TGCAGCGTCGAAAGCGGAGGAATCACTGAAGCTTTCTTT; CDR3aa: CSVESGGITEAFF
d_gene: TRBD2; j_gene: TRBJ2-7; v_gene: TRBV30; abundance: .; CDR3nt: TGTGCCTGGAGTGTCAGGACTAGCGGGAGGGTATCCTTC; CDR3aa: CAWSVRTSGRVSF
d_gene: TRBD1; j_gene: TRBJ2-7; v_gene: TRBV2; abundance: .; CDR3nt: TGTGCCTCCGGGACAGGGGGCCTCTACGAGCAGTACTTC; CDR3aa: CASGTGGLYEQYF
d_gene: TRBD1; j_gene: TRBJ2-7; v_gene: TRBV10-1; abundance: few; CDR3nt: TGCGCCAGCAGCGGTATGGGGACAGCGGCCTACGAGCAGTACTTC; CDR3aa: CASSGMGTAAYEQYF
d_gene: TRBD1; j_gene: TRBJ1-2; v_gene: TRBV28; abundance: .; CDR3nt: TGTGCCAGCGTTGCTGGACAGGGGAAAGGCTACACCTTC; CDR3aa: CASVAGQGKGYTF
d_gene: .; j_gene: TRBJ2-5; v_gene: TRBV12-3/TRBV12-4; abundance: .; CDR3nt: TGTGCCAGCAGAAACAGGGAAGTAGAGACCCAGTACTTC; CDR3aa: CASRNREVETQYF
d_gene: .; j_gene: TRBJ2-5; v_gene: TRBV24-1; abundance: .; CDR3nt: TGTGCCACCAGTGACCGGGACAATGGGATCCAAGAGACCCAGTACTTC; CDR3aa: CATSDRDNGIQETQYF
d_gene: .; j_gene: TRBJ2-5; v_gene: TRBV7-9; abundance: .; CDR3nt: TGTGCCTATCTGGAGGAGACCCAGTACTTC; CDR3aa: CAYLEETQYF
d_gene: .; j_gene: TRBJ1-4; v_gene: TRBV5-1; abundance: .; CDR3nt: TGCGCCAGCAGTGATGGAGCGGGGCTCGGTAATGAAAAACTGTTTTTT; CDR3aa: CASSDGAGLGNEKLFF
d_gene: .; j_gene: TRBJ1-5; v_gene: TRBV28; abundance: .; CDR3nt: TGTGCCAGCAGCCATAGGGGCAGGTTCATCGACCAGCCCCAGCATTTT; CDR3aa: CASSHRGRFIDQPQHF
d_gene: TRBD1; j_gene: TRBJ1-2; v_gene: TRBV6-5; abundance: .; CDR3nt: TGTGCCAGCACAAGACAGGGGGCGTTTGGCTACACCTTC; CDR3aa: CASTRQGAFGYTF
d_gene: .; j_gene: TRBJ2-1; v_gene: TRBV29-1; abundance: .; CDR3nt: TGCAGCGTTGTCGAGTACAATGAGCAGTTCTTC; CDR3aa: CSVVEYNEQFF
d_gene: .; j_gene: TRBJ1-2; v_gene: TRBV6-5; abundance: .; CDR3nt: TGTGCCAGCAGTTACTCCTCGAAAGAGGGAAGCTATGGCTACACCTTC; CDR3aa: CASSYSSKEGSYGYTF
d_gene: .; j_gene: TRBJ2-5; v_gene: TRBV2; abundance: .; CDR3nt: TGTGCCAGCAGTCGCGGCAGCTTGTTCGTACGGGAGACCCAGTACTTC; CDR3aa: CASSRGSLFVRETQYF
d_gene: .; j_gene: TRBJ1-2; v_gene: TRBV30; abundance: .; CDR3nt: TGTGCCTGGTCGGGGGGATATGGCTACACCTTC; CDR3aa: CAWSGGYGYTF
d_gene: TRBD2; j_gene: TRBJ2-5; v_gene: TRBV30; abundance: .; CDR3nt: TGTGCCTGGAGCTCCCTGGGAGGGAGAACAGAGACCCAGTACTTC; CDR3aa: CAWSSLGGRTETQYF
d_gene: .; j_gene: TRBJ2-7; v_gene: TRBV6-6; abundance: .; CDR3nt: TGTGCCAGCAGGGGGGCGGAGGGAGGGCCTAGGGAGCAGTACTTC; CDR3aa: CASRGAEGGPREQYF
d_gene: TRBD1; j_gene: TRBJ1-3; v_gene: TRBV18; abundance: .; CDR3nt: TGTGCCAGCTCACCAAAGACAGGGGTGAACACCATATATTTT; CDR3aa: CASSPKTGVNTIYF
d_gene: .; j_gene: TRBJ2-7; v_gene: TRBV6-5; abundance: few; CDR3nt: TGTGCCGTAGGGGACTTAACCTACGAGCAGTACTTC; CDR3aa: CAVGDLTYEQYF
d_gene: TRBD2; j_gene: TRBJ2-3; v_gene: TRBV6-2/TRBV6-3; abundance: .; CDR3nt: TGTGCCAGCAGTTCCCCGGTGCTAGCGGGAGGGATAGGTACGCAGTATTTT; CDR3aa: CASSSPVLAGGIGTQYF
d_gene: .; j_gene: TRBJ2-3; v_gene: TRBV9; abundance: .; CDR3nt: TGTGCCAGCAGCGTAGCAGGGTTCACAGATACGCAGTATTTT; CDR3aa: CASSVAGFTDTQYF
d_gene: .; j_gene: TRBJ2-7; v_gene: TRBV3-1/TRBV3-2; abundance: .; CDR3nt: TGTGCCAGCAGCCAAGATCTGAACAACGAGCAGTACTTC; CDR3aa: CASSQDLNNEQYF
d_gene: TRBD2; j_gene: TRBJ2-7; v_gene: TRBV30; abundance: .; CDR3nt: TGTGCCTGGAGTGGGACTAGCGGGGGGGCCGCCTCCTACGAGCAGTACTTC; CDR3aa: CAWSGTSGGAASYEQYF
d_gene: TRBD2; j_gene: TRBJ2-1; v_gene: TRBV4-1; abundance: once; CDR3nt: TGCGCCAGCAGCCAACAACTAGCGGACAATGAGCAGTTCTTC; CDR3aa: CASSQQLADNEQFF
d_gene: TRBD2; j_gene: TRBJ2-7; v_gene: TRBV7-6; abundance: .; CDR3nt: TGTGCCAGCAGCATCGCTAGCGGTCCTACCTACGAGCAGTACTTC; CDR3aa: CASSIASGPTYEQYF